This T cell receptor beta chain was observed in a study of STAT5B mutations in CD4+ large granular lymphocyte leukemia. Study-level results: About a quarter of private leukemic clonotypes occurred rarely in other patients' non-leukemic repertoires. Without HLA matching, higher CD4+ than CD8+ T-LGLL clonality could reflect small sample size.

As to this clone: Antigen unknown.

The survey-level immunoSEQ assay was used. TCRdb's table, derived via immunoSEQ multiplex PCR, lists solely in-frame clones and lacks some. The repertoire holds some 23,000 clones, roughly 83% seen once, with around 0.4% in the top ten. Unmatched junction bases numbered 5, after V lost 5 bases and J lost 5 bases. This CDR3 spans 14 amino acids. Germline CDR1 and CDR2: SGHVS and FNYEAQ. The J gene is TRBJ2-7, the V gene TRBV7-6, with 11 bases identical to TRBD1. Sequenced sample: CD4+ T cells from blood buffy coats. The sequence was collected from a human donor in good health. The chain's CDR3 is CASSPTDRGHEQYF. CDR3 coding DNA: TGTGCCAGCAGCCCAACGGACAGGGGGCACGAGCAGTACTTC. Looking up the rest from reference TRBV7-6 and TRBJ2-7 gives the full variable domain: GAGVSQSPRYKVTKRGQDVALRCDPISGHVSLYWYRQALGQGPEFLTYFNYEAQQDKSGLPNDRFSAERPEGSISTLTIQRTEQRDSAMYRCASSPTDRGHEQYFGPGTRLTVT.